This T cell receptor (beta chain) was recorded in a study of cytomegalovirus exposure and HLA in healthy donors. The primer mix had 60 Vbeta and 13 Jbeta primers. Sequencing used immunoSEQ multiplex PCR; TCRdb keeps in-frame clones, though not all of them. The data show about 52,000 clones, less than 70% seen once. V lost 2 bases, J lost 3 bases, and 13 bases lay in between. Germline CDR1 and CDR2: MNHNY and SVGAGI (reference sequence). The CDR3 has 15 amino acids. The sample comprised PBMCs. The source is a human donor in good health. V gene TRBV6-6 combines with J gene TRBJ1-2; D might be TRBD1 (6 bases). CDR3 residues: CASSYGGAQDYGYTF. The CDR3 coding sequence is TGTGCCAGCAGTTACGGGGGGGCTCAAGACTATGGCTACACCTTC.